These T cell receptor beta chains were read from a single sample in a study of T cell responses to AZD1222 COVID-19 vaccine. Sequenced by immunoSEQ multiplex PCR; TCRdb stores in-frame clones only, minus some. This table has about 110,000 clones, just under 95% appearing once. The material sequenced was peripheral blood, taken on day 0 of AZD1222 vaccination. Source of these receptors: an adult in good health. Both conserved end residues are part of each CDR3.

v_gene,j_gene,CDR3aa
TRBV9,TRBJ1-2,CASSALTGDYGYTF
TRBV12-3/TRBV12-4,TRBJ1-1,CASSLAPEAFF
TRBV2,TRBJ1-6,CASSVRGLNSPLHF
TRBV14,TRBJ1-1,CASSQEYRATEAFF
TRBV2,TRBJ1-6,CASWSSYGSPLHF
TRBV25-1,TRBJ2-7,CASIAGYEQYF
TRBV11-2,TRBJ1-3,CASSSQGLTGNTIYF
TRBV4-1,TRBJ2-7,CASSPGTNYEQYF
TRBV2,TRBJ1-3,CASSEGPFHRISGNTIYF
TRBV11-1,TRBJ2-2,CASSFRSNTGELFF
TRBV5-1,TRBJ2-2,CASSKRENTGELFF
TRBV9,TRBJ2-1,CASSVAASGPSGEQFF
TRBV29-1,TRBJ1-5,CSVLTGLQGQPQHF
TRBV19,TRBJ2-6,CASSIGTGPGANVLTF
TRBV2,TRBJ2-5,CATSVGSNKETQYF
TRBV5-1,TRBJ2-5,CASSFKGPQETQYF
TRBV6-1,TRBJ1-5,CASSEQGGLGNQPQHF
TRBV18,TRBJ2-7,CASSLTSGTRRYEQYF
TRBV4-1,TRBJ1-1,CASSEIPRSRFTEAFF
TRBV11-2,TRBJ2-7,CASSLAPSGNYEQYF
TRBV28,TRBJ1-5,CASSLPVLGRAQPQHF
TRBV28,TRBJ1-2,CASTRGANYGYTF
TRBV4-2,TRBJ1-1,CASSQLTRQPTTEAFF
TRBV11-2,TRBJ1-6,CASSAPLGTGNSPLHF
TRBV5-1,TRBJ1-2,CASSFRGRGYTF
TRBV19,TRBJ2-2,CASSIPRTDTGELFF
TRBV5-1,TRBJ2-7,CASSVDGQNYEQYF
TRBV4-3,TRBJ1-2,CASSQEGVRGYTF
TRBV5-5,TRBJ1-3,CASSLGGRTSGNTIYF
TRBV11-2,TRBJ1-2,CASSSLRQGANGYTF
TRBV7-6,TRBJ2-1,CASSPGHSSYNEQFF
TRBV3-1/TRBV3-2,TRBJ1-3,CASSQGGGRNTIYF
TRBV27,TRBJ2-7,CASRVSGRGYEQYF
TRBV7-2,TRBJ1-1,CASSLVPGGVNTEAFF
TRBV9,TRBJ2-6,CASSFIISPFSGANVLTF
TRBV28,TRBJ1-4,CASSLSVVGRFREKLFF
TRBV7-3,TRBJ2-3,CASSLTFPAGPDTQYF
TRBV2,TRBJ1-1,CASSWQPNTEAFF
TRBV9,TRBJ1-5,CASSATGTGPAQHF
TRBV19,TRBJ2-1,CASSFLPGQGNHEQFF
TRBV12-5,TRBJ1-2,CASGHEGHRFNYGYTF
TRBV5-1,TRBJ2-4,CASSKTGGNIQYF
TRBV6-6,TRBJ1-5,CASSRDSEYSNQPQHF
TRBV11-2,TRBJ2-6,CASSPLRGGREGANVLTF
TRBV20-1,TRBJ1-2,CSARGSGYTF
TRBV15,TRBJ2-1,CATRPSVPNEQFF
TRBV19,TRBJ1-1,CASSFRGKPFEAFF
TRBV7-9,TRBJ1-2,CASSDGGQGFYGYTF
TRBV6-5,TRBJ1-6,CASSSPGAFINSPLHF
TRBV6-5,TRBJ1-4,CAARPGQNYEKLFF
TRBV28,TRBJ2-7,CASSLRREARLAGAPYEQYF
TRBV12-3/TRBV12-4,TRBJ2-1,CASSLTGGDEQFF
TRBV11-2,TRBJ2-3,CASSLRTGSSTDTQYF
TRBV19,TRBJ1-6,CASSISTAGPFEAPLHF
TRBV28,TRBJ1-2,CASITGTWGGYTF
TRBV7-8,TRBJ2-1,CASSSQRGYNEQFF
TRBV2,TRBJ1-1,CASIPGRSMNTEAFF